The present TCR beta chain was sequenced within a study of T cell responses to AZD1222 COVID-19 vaccine. The CDR3 contains 16 residues. The V and J ends lost 1 base and 4 bases respectively, with 16 bases between them. Germline V lookup: CDR1 MNHNS, CDR2 SASEGT. This clone showed up just a few times. The repertoire was sequenced with immunoSEQ multiplex PCR; TCRdb's copy has only in-frame clones and lacks some. The sample lists approximately 68,000 clones, roughly 84% occurring once. This rearrangement joins TRBV6-1 to TRBJ1-2, with a tentative D call TRBD1 (6 bases). The sequenced sample was peripheral blood, obtained on day 0 of AZD1222 vaccination. This TCR was recovered from an adult in good health. CDR3 DNA: TGTGCCAGCAGTGAAGGGGGGGCAGGTGATTTCTATGGCTACACCTTC. Protein product: CASSEGGAGDFYGYTF.